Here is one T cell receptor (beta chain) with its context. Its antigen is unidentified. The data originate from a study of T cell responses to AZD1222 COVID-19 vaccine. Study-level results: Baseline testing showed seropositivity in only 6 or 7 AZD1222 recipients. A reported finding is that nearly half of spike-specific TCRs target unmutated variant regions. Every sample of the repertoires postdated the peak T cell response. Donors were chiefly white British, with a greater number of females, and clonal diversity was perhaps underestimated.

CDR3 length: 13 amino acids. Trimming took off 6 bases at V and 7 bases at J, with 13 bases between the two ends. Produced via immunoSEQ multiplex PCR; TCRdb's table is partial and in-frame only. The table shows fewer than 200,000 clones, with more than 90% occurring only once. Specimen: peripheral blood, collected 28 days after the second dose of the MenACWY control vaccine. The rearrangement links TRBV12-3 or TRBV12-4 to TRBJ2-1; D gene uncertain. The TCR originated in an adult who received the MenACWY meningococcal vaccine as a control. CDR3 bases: TGTGCCAGCAGACTCAAAAAGAGGAATGAGCAGTTCTTC. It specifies CASRLKKRNEQFF.